The source of this T cell receptor beta chain is a study of post-analysis software for immune sequencing data. Study details: Disease trajectories encompassed relapsing-remitting, secondary progressive and progressive-relapsing multiple sclerosis.

Whole-study findings and limits: Versus controls, multiple sclerosis patients showed significantly lower diversity (normalized Chao1). Analysis by F measure revealed that same-batch samples clustered strongly together. Five or six TRBV segments, TRBV5-6, TRBV5-1 and TRBV20-1 among them, were found more frequent in patients than controls.

The CDR3 loop spans 15 amino acids. Germline CDR1 is MGHRA and CDR2 is YSYEKL. This clonotype has just a few counts. What it binds is unknown. Prepared TCR beta cDNA libraries contained unique molecular identifiers. T cells numbering about 0.95 to 11 million gave rise to about 490,000 cDNA molecules. TCRdb re-derived calls from the PCR reads in MiXCR, one entry per CDR3 protein. This table has 250,000 to 300,000 distinct CDR3 sequences, roughly a third appearing once. The genes are TRBV4-1 and TRBJ2-4, with D uncertain. The DNA end is a closer match to TRBJ2-7, so the J assignment may be wrong. The TCR originated in a girl aged 5 to 17 with multiple sclerosis. The sequencing sample was made of blood. This CDR3 is CASSQDGTASYEQYF. The DNA for the CDR3 is TGCGCCAGCAGCCAAGATGGAACTGCTAGCTACGAGCAGTACTTC.